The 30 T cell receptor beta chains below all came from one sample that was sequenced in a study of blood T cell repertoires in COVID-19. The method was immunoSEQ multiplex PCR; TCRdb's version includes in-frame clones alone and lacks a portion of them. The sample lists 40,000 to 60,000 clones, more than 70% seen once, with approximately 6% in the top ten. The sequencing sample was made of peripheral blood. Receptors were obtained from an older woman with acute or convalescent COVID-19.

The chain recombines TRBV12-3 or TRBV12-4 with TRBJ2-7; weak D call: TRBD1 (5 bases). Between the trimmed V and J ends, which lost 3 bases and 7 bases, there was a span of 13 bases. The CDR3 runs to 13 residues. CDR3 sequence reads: CASSFKGLREQYF. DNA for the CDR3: TGTGCCAGCAGTTTCAAGGGGTTGAGGGAGCAGTACTTC.

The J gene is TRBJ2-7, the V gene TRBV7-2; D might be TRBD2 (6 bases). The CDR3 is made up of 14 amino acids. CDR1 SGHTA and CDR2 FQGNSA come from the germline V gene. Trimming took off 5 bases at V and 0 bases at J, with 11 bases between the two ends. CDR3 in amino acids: CASSRGADSYEQYF. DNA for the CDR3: TGTGCCAGCAGCCGCGGGGCGGACTCCTACGAGCAGTACTTC.

CDR3 sequence reads: CASKGTHYNEQFF. As DNA, the CDR3 is TGTGCCAGCAAGGGGACTCATTACAATGAGCAGTTCTTC. The V call is TRBV2, the J call TRBJ2-1, with D perhaps matching TRBD2 (6 bases). This CDR3 contains 13 residues. Trimming removed 7 bases at V and 4 bases at J, with 11 bases between. In germline, CDR1 is SNHLY, CDR2 FYNNEI.

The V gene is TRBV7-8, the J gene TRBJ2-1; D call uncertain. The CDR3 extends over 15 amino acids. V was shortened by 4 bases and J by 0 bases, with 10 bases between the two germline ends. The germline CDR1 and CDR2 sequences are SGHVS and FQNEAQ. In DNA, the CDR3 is TGTGCCAGCAGCTCCTCCTCGCGCTCCTACAATGAGCAGTTCTTC. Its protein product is CASSSSSRSYNEQFF.

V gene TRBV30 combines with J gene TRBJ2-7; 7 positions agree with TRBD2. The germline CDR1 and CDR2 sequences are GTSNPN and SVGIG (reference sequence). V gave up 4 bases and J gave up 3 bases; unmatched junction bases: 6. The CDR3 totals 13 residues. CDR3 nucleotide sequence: TGTGCCTGGACTCCTAGCGGAAACTACGAGCAGTACTTC. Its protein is CAWTPSGNYEQYF.

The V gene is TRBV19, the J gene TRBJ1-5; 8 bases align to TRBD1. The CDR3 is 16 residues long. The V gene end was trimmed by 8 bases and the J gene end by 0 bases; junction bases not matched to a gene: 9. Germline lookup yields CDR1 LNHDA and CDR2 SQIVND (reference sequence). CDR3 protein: CASGDRQGYSNQPQHF. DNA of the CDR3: TGTGCCAGTGGGGACAGGCAGGGATATAGCAATCAGCCCCAGCATTTT.

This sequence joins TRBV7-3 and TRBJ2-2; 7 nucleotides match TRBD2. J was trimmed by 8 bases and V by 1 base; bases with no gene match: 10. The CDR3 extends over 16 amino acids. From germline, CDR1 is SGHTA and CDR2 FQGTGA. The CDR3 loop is CASSLSRAGPRGELFF. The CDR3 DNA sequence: TGTGCCAGCAGCTTAAGCAGAGCGGGACCGCGAGGGGAGCTGTTTTTT.

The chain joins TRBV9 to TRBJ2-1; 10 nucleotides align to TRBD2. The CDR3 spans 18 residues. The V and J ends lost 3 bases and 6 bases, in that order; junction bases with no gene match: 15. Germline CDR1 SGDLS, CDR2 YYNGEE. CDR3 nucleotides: TGTGCCAGCAGCGAGGTGGGGCTAGCGGGGGCCACCGGCAATGAGCAGTTCTTC. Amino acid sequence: CASSEVGLAGATGNEQFF.

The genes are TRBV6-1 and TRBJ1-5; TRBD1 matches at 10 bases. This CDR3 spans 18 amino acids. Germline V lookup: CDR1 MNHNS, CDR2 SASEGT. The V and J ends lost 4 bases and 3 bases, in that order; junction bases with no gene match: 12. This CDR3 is CASSAPHPGQGNNQPQHF. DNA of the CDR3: TGTGCCAGCAGTGCCCCCCACCCGGGACAGGGGAACAATCAGCCCCAGCATTTT.

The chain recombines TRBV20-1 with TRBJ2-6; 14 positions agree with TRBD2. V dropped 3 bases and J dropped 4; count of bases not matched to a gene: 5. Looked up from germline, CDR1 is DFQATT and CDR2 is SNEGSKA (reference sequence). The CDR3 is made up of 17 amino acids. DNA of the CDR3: TGCAGTGCTAGTAGGGGACTAGCGGGAGAAGGGGCCAACGTCCTGACTTTC. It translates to CSASRGLAGEGANVLTF.

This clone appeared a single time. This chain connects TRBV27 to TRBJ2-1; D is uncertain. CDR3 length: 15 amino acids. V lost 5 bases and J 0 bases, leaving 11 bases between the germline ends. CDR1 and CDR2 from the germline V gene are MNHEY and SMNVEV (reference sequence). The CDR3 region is CASSLGTPSYNEQFF. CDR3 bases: TGTGCCAGCAGTCTCGGTACCCCCTCCTACAATGAGCAGTTCTTC.

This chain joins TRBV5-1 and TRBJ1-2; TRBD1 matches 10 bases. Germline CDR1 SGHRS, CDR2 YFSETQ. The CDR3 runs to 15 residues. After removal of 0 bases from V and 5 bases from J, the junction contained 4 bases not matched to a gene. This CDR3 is CASSLDPGQGYGYTF. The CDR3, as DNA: TGCGCCAGCAGCTTGGATCCGGGACAGGGGTATGGCTACACCTTC.

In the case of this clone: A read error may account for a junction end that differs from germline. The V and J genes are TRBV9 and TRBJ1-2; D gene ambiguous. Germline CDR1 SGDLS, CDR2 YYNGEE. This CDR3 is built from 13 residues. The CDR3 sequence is CVSSVRGSGGYTF. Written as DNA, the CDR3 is TGTGTCAGCAGCGTAAGAGGATCTGGAGGCTACACCTTC.

The CDR3: CASSTVGQGTYNEQFF. The CDR3 DNA reads as TGTGCCAGTAGTACAGTAGGACAGGGCACCTACAATGAGCAGTTCTTC. The rearrangement uses TRBV19 and TRBJ2-1; 8 bases agree with TRBD1. The CDR3 has 16 residues. V dropped 4 bases and J dropped 2; count of bases not matched to a gene: 7. The germline gives CDR1 LNHDA, CDR2 SQIVND (reference sequence). Full variable domain (outside the CDR3, taken from reference TRBV19 and TRBJ2-1): DGGITQSPKYLFRKEGQNVTLSCEQNLNHDAMYWYRQDPGQGLRLIYYSQIVNDFQKGDIAEGYSVSREKKESFPLTVTSAQKNPTAFYLCASSTVGQGTYNEQFFGPGTRLTVL.

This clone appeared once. The CDR3, as DNA: TGTGCCAGCAGTTACTCGACTAGCGGTCCCTACGAGCAGTACTTC. Translation: CASSYSTSGPYEQYF. The chain uses TRBV6-2 or TRBV6-3 and TRBJ2-7; 9 positions agree with TRBD2. This CDR3 comprises 15 residues. Per the germline V gene, CDR1 is MNHEY and CDR2 is SVGEGT. The V segment lost 0 bases and the J segment 2 bases; nucleotides outside the gene matches: 2.

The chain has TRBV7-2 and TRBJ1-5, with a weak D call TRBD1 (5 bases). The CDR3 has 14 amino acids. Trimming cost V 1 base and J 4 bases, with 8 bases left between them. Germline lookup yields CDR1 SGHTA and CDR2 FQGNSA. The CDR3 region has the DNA TGTGCCAGCAGCTTAGGGGGCCCAAATCAGCCCCAGCATTTT. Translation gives CASSLGGPNQPQHF.

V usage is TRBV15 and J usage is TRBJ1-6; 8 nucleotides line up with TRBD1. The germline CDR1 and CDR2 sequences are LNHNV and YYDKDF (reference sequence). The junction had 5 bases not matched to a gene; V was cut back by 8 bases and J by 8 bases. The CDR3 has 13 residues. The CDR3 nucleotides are TGTGCCACCCGTGGGGGACAGGATTCACCCCTCCACTTT. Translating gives CATRGGQDSPLHF.

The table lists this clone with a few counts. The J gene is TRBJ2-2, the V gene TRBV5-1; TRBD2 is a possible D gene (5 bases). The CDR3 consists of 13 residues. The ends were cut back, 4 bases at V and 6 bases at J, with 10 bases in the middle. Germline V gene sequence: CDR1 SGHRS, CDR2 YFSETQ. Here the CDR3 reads CASSRTVSGELFF. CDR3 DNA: TGCGCCAGCAGCCGGACTGTTTCCGGGGAGCTGTTTTTT.

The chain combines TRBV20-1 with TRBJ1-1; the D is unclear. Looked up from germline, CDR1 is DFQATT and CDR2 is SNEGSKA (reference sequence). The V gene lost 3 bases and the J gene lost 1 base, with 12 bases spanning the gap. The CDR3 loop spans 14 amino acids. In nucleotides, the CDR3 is TGCAGTGCTAGTCCTCCGCCCGGGAACACTGAAGCTTTCTTT. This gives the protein CSASPPPGNTEAFF.

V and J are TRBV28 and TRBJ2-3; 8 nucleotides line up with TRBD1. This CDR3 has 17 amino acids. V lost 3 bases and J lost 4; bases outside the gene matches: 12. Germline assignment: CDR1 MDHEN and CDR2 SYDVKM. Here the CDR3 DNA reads TGTGCCAGCAGTTTTTCTATTACCTTACAGGGGGCAGATACGCAGTATTTT. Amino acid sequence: CASSFSITLQGADTQYF.

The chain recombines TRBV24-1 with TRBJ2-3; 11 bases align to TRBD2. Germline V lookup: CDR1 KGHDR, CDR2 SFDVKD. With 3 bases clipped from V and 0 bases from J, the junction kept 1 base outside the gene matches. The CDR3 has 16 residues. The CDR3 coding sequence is TGTGCCACCAGTGATCGGACTAGCGGGAGCACAGATACGCAGTATTTT. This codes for CATSDRTSGSTDTQYF.

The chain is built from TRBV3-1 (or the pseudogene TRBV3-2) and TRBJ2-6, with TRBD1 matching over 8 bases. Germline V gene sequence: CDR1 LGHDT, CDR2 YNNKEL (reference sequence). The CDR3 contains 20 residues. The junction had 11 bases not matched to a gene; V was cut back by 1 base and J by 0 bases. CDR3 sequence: CASSQARTGFGSSGANVLTF. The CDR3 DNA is TGTGCCAGCAGCCAAGCCCGGACAGGGTTCGGGAGCTCTGGGGCCAACGTCCTGACTTTC.

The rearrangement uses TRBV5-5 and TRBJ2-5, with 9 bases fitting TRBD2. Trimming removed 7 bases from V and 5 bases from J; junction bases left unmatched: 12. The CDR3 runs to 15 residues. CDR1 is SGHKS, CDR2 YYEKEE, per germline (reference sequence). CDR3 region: CASSVAGDLGETQYF. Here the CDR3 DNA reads TGTGCCAGCTCGGTAGCGGGGGACCTTGGGGAGACCCAGTACTTC. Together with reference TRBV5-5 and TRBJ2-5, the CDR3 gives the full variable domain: DAGVTQSPTHLIKTRGQQVTLRCSPISGHKSVSWYQQVLGQGPQFIFQYYEKEERGRGNFPDRFSARQFPNYSSELNVNALLLGDSALYLCASSVAGDLGETQYFGPGTRLLVL.

The CDR3 nucleotides are TGTGCCAGCTCACCCCCTGATCAGCCCCAGCATTTT. Protein sequence: CASSPPDQPQHF. The gene calls are TRBV18 and TRBJ1-5; unclear D gene. This CDR3 spans 12 amino acids. With 3 bases removed from V and 5 bases from J, the gap between germline ends came to 5 bases. The germline CDR1 and CDR2 sequences are KGHSH and LQKENI. The entire variable domain, with the rest obtained from reference TRBV18 and TRBJ1-5, is as follows: NAGVMQNPRHLVRRRGQEARLRCSPMKGHSHVYWYRQLPEEGLKFMVYLQKENIIDESGMPKERFSAEFPKEGPSILRIQQVVRGDSAAYFCASSPPDQPQHFGDGTRLSIL.

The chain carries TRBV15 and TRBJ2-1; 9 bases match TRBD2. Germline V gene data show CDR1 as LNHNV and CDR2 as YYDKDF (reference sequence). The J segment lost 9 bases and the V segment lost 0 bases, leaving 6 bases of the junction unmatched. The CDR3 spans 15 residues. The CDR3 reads CATSREERGAGEQFF. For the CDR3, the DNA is TGTGCCACCAGCAGAGAGGAGCGGGGGGCCGGTGAGCAGTTCTTC.

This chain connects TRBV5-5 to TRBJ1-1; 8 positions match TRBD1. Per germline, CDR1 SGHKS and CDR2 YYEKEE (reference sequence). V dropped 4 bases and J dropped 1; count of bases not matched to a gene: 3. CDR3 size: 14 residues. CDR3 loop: CASSTGTGNTEAFF. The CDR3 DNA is TGTGCCAGCAGCACGGGGACAGGGAACACTGAAGCTTTCTTT.

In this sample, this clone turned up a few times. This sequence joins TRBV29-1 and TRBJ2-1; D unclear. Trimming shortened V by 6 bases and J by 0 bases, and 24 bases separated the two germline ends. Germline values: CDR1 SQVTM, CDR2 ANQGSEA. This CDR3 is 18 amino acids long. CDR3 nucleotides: TGCAGCGTGAGGTTGGTGGTAGCTCCCCTTAGCTCCTACAATGAGCAGTTCTTC. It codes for CSVRLVVAPLSSYNEQFF.

The chain's CDR3 is CASSPKGARTGNTIYF. In nucleotides, the CDR3 is TGTGCCAGCAGCCCGAAGGGGGCGAGAACTGGAAACACCATATATTTT. The chain recombines TRBV7-9 with TRBJ1-3, with TRBD1 matching 7 bases. Germline V lookup: CDR1 SEHNR, CDR2 FQNEAQ (reference sequence). Germline trimming cut 5 bases from V and 2 bases from J; bases unmatched to any gene: 9. The CDR3 length is 16 residues.

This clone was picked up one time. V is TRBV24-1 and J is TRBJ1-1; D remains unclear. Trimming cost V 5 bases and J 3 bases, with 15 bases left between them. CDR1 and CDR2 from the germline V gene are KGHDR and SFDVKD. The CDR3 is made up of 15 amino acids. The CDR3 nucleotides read TGTGCCACCAGTGTCCCCTCCAAGAGGGACACTGAAGCTTTCTTT. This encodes CATSVPSKRDTEAFF.

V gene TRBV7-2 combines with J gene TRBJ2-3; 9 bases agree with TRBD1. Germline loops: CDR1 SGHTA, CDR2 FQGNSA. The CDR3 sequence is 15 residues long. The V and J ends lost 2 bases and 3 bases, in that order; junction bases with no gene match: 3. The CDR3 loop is CASSLKTGGTDTQYF. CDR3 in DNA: TGTGCCAGCAGCTTAAAGACAGGGGGGACAGATACGCAGTATTTT.